Following are 23 T cell receptor beta chains from one sample sequenced in a study of control samples from healthy donors and cancer patients. Here immunoSEQ multiplex PCR was the method, and the copy in TCRdb shows in-frame clones only, minus some. The sample consists of more than 95,000 clones, around 91% of them appearing once. The sequenced material came from PBMCs. All receptors derive from a woman aged 45-65 years with colorectal cancer.

This clone was seen only a few times. This chain links TRBV9 with TRBJ2-5; D not resolved. The CDR3 consists of 13 residues. Trimming shortened V by 2 bases and J by 3 bases, and 8 bases separated the two germline ends. The V gene's germline CDR1 is SGDLS and CDR2 YYNGEE. The CDR3 nucleotides are TGTGCCAGCAGCGTTCGCGGAGAAGAGACCCAGTACTTC. It codes for CASSVRGEETQYF.

The chain employs TRBV2 and TRBJ1-2; TRBD1 matches at 9 bases. Germline V gene sequence: CDR1 SNHLY, CDR2 FYNNEI. This CDR3 is 12 amino acids long. Trimming removed 5 bases from V and 8 bases from J; junction bases left unmatched: 3. CDR3 loop: CASSSGTGGYTF. The CDR3 nucleotides read TGTGCCAGCAGTTCCGGGACAGGGGGCTACACCTTC.

DNA for the CDR3: TGTGCCAGCAGACCAGGCCCCAACCAAGTCCAGCCCCAGCATTTT. The encoded protein is CASRPGPNQVQPQHF. The chain uses TRBV5-5 and TRBJ1-5; D not resolved. This CDR3 has 15 residues. Looked up from germline, CDR1 is SGHKS and CDR2 is YYEKEE (reference sequence). With 5 bases removed from V and 7 bases from J, the gap between germline ends came to 19 bases.

The chain employs TRBV5-1 and TRBJ2-2; 7 nucleotides align to TRBD2. Trimming cost V 5 bases and J 7 bases; bases outside gene matches: 8. This CDR3 is built from 14 residues. Germline V gives CDR1 SGHRS, CDR2 YFSETQ. The CDR3 sequence is CASSHREGDGELFF. CDR3 nucleotides: TGCGCCAGCAGTCATAGGGAGGGCGACGGGGAGCTGTTTTTT.

This chain links TRBV4-1 with TRBJ2-7; D is perhaps TRBD1 or TRBD2 (5 bases each). CDR3 length: 17 amino acids. Per the germline V gene, CDR1 is MGHRA and CDR2 is YSYEKL. Trimming took off 4 bases at V and 1 base at J, with 20 bases between the two ends. The DNA for the CDR3 is TGCGCCAGCAGCCTCAATTCCGGGACCCCTTCGTCCTACGAGCAGTACTTC. Protein: CASSLNSGTPSSYEQYF.

V usage is TRBV19 and J usage is TRBJ1-2; unclear D gene. The germline gives CDR1 LNHDA, CDR2 SQIVND (reference sequence). V was clipped by 5 bases and J by 0 bases, with 16 bases between them. CDR3 length: 16 residues. CDR3 sequence reads: CASSVRAPSTNYGYTF. As DNA, the CDR3 is TGTGCCAGTAGTGTTCGGGCACCAAGCACTAACTATGGCTACACCTTC. Together with reference TRBV19 and TRBJ1-2, the CDR3 gives the full variable domain: DGGITQSPKYLFRKEGQNVTLSCEQNLNHDAMYWYRQDPGQGLRLIYYSQIVNDFQKGDIAEGYSVSREKKESFPLTVTSAQKNPTAFYLCASSVRAPSTNYGYTFGSGTRLTVV.

This chain connects TRBV19 to TRBJ2-2, with TRBD2 as a possible D gene (5 bases). This CDR3 is built from 15 residues. Looked up from germline, CDR1 is LNHDA and CDR2 is SQIVND (reference sequence). Trimming removed 3 bases at V and 6 bases at J, with 14 bases between. CDR3 in DNA: TGTGCCAGTAGTATTGGCGAGCTCGGGGCCGGGGAGCTGTTTTTT. Its protein product is CASSIGELGAGELFF.

This clone was detected only a few times. The V call is TRBV5-1, the J call TRBJ1-6; tentatively, D is TRBD1 (6 bases). V was trimmed by 4 bases and J by 6 bases, leaving 11 bases between them. This CDR3 has 14 amino acids. Germline V gene sequence: CDR1 SGHRS, CDR2 YFSETQ. The CDR3 sequence is CASSTGTSNSPLHF. CDR3 bases: TGCGCCAGCAGCACAGGGACGAGTAATTCACCCCTCCACTTT.

This rearrangement joins TRBV7-9 to TRBJ1-5, with D perhaps TRBD1 (5 bases). The V end lost 4 bases, the J end lost 3 bases, and 13 bases lay between the germline ends. The CDR3 runs 15 residues. In germline, CDR1 is SEHNR, CDR2 FQNEAQ (reference sequence). As DNA, the CDR3 is TGTGCCAGCAGCTCCGGGGAGGGGCCCAATCAGCCCCAGCATTTT. Translation gives CASSSGEGPNQPQHF.

The rearrangement joins TRBV29-1 to TRBJ1-2, with a weak D call TRBD1 (6 bases). CDR1 SQVTM and CDR2 ANQGSEA come from the germline V gene. The CDR3 has 12 residues. V was trimmed by 6 bases and J by 4 bases, leaving 12 bases between them. CDR3 loop: CSVEGEGYGYTF. The DNA of the CDR3 is TGCAGCGTGGAGGGGGAAGGCTATGGCTACACCTTC.

V usage is TRBV5-4 and J usage is TRBJ1-1; no reliable D call. The CDR3 totals 14 residues. Germline V CDR1 and CDR2: SGHNT, YYREEE (reference sequence). V shed 0 bases and J shed 8 bases, with 14 bases lying between them. The CDR3 sequence: CASSLAGGFREAFF. CDR3 sequence (DNA): TGTGCCAGCAGCTTGGCCGGCGGGTTTAGGGAAGCTTTCTTT. Based on the CDR3 plus reference TRBV5-4 and TRBJ1-1, the full variable domain is ETGVTQSPTHLIKTRGQQVTLRCSSQSGHNTVSWYQQALGQGPQFIFQYYREEENGRGNFPPRFSGLQFPNYSSELNVNALELDDSALYLCASSLAGGFREAFFGQGTRLTVV.

This clone came up a few times. This rearrangement joins TRBV27 to TRBJ2-3; possibly TRBD1 for D (5 bases). Trimming shortened V by 0 bases and J by 6 bases, and 10 bases separated the two germline ends. The CDR3 is 14 residues long. Germline V gene lookup returns CDR1 MNHEY and CDR2 SMNVEV (reference sequence). This chain's CDR3 is CASSLSPRADTQYF. The CDR3 DNA reads as TGTGCCAGCAGTTTATCTCCCAGGGCTGATACGCAGTATTTT.

This rearrangement joins TRBV7-9 to TRBJ1-1; 7 bases line up with TRBD1. The V and J ends lost 1 base and 2 bases, in that order; junction bases with no gene match: 4. Germline V gene sequence: CDR1 SEHNR, CDR2 FQNEAQ (reference sequence). The CDR3 is 15 amino acids. The CDR3 coding sequence is TGTGCCAGCAGCTTAGAACAGGGGACCAACACTGAAGCTTTCTTT. Protein sequence: CASSLEQGTNTEAFF.

The gene calls are TRBV20-1 and TRBJ2-1; 7 bases map to TRBD2. Germline V gene sequence: CDR1 DFQATT, CDR2 SNEGSKA (reference sequence). V gave up 3 bases and J gave up 6 bases; unmatched junction bases: 11. The CDR3 spans 15 residues. The CDR3 spells CSASSSGEVRNEQFF. DNA of the CDR3: TGCAGTGCTAGTTCCAGCGGGGAAGTACGCAATGAGCAGTTCTTC.

This chain connects TRBV10-2 to TRBJ1-3; D unclear. The CDR3 contains 15 residues. V was clipped by 3 bases and J by 2 bases, with 11 bases between them. Germline loops: CDR1 WSHSY, CDR2 SAAADI. The CDR3 DNA follows: TGCGCCAGCAGTGAATCGGGGTTGGCTGGAAACACCATATATTTT. Amino acids: CASSESGLAGNTIYF.

This clone was picked up one time. The chain couples TRBV5-1 to TRBJ2-5; 7 positions match TRBD1. There are 15 residues in the CDR3. The V gene's germline CDR1 is SGHRS and CDR2 YFSETQ. With 2 bases clipped from V and 5 bases from J, the junction kept 9 bases outside the gene matches. Here the CDR3 DNA reads TGCGCCAGCAGCTTTCTGGGACAGAAGGCGGAGACCCAGTACTTC. Its translation: CASSFLGQKAETQYF.

The chain recombines TRBV29-1 with TRBJ1-1; no definite D call. This CDR3 spans 12 amino acids. From germline, CDR1 is SQVTM and CDR2 ANQGSEA. V was pared by 4 bases and J by 1 base, with 7 bases between. The CDR3: CSVGGRNTEAFF. The CDR3 DNA follows: TGCAGCGTTGGGGGAAGGAACACTGAAGCTTTCTTT.

V gene TRBV19 combines with J gene TRBJ2-7; D is perhaps TRBD2 (5 bases). V lost 5 bases and J 4 bases, leaving 12 bases between the germline ends. The CDR3 totals 13 residues. CDR1 is LNHDA, CDR2 SQIVND, per germline (reference sequence). Here the CDR3 reads CASSATGRYEQYF. The CDR3 DNA is TGTGCCAGTAGTGCCACGGGAAGATACGAGCAGTACTTC.

The chain couples TRBV7-9 to TRBJ2-3; D uncertain. The ends were cut back, 4 bases at V and 7 bases at J, with 21 bases in the middle. The CDR3 loop spans 16 amino acids. Germline CDR1 SEHNR, CDR2 FQNEAQ (reference sequence). Written as DNA, the CDR3 is TGTGCCAGCAGCTCCCTAATCGGCGAGAGACGATATACGCAGTATTTT. Translating gives CASSSLIGERRYTQYF.

The V call is TRBV28, the J call TRBJ1-4, with a tentative D call TRBD1 (6 bases). V was trimmed by 8 bases and J by 7 bases, leaving 20 bases between them. The germline gives CDR1 MDHEN, CDR2 SYDVKM. This CDR3 comprises 15 residues. In DNA form, the CDR3 reads TGTGCCAGCCTTCCCCGGGGGGGCCCTATTGAAAAACTGTTTTTT. This sequence encodes CASLPRGGPIEKLFF.

This clone was detected only a few times. V and J are TRBV11-2 and TRBJ2-7, with 9 bases matching TRBD1. The V and J ends lost 1 base and 2 bases, in that order; junction bases with no gene match: 3. The CDR3 totals 15 residues. The germline V gene encodes CDR1 SGHAT and CDR2 FQNNGV. Here the CDR3 reads CASSLVGQGTYEQYF. The DNA of the CDR3 is TGTGCCAGCAGCTTAGTAGGACAGGGGACCTACGAGCAGTACTTC.

With regard to this clone: The same CDR3 can be traced to other DNA sequences in this sample. The chain combines TRBV19 with TRBJ1-4; weak D call: TRBD1 (6 bases). The V gene lost 7 bases and the J gene lost 0 bases, with 18 bases spanning the gap. The CDR3 has 17 residues. In germline, CDR1 is LNHDA, CDR2 SQIVND (reference sequence). CDR3 coding DNA: TGTGCCAGTATGGGGCCAGGACAGAGTGCAACTAATGAAAAACTGTTTTTT. Residues: CASMGPGQSATNEKLFF.

This clone was picked up one time. In DNA, the CDR3 is TGTGCCAGCAGTTTGACAGGGGATCAGCCCCAGCATTTT. Its translation: CASSLTGDQPQHF. J is TRBJ1-5 and V is TRBV12-3 or TRBV12-4, with TRBD1 matching 8 bases. J lost 5 bases, V lost 3 bases, and 0 bases had no gene match. The CDR3 totals 13 residues.